This entry lists 18 T cell receptor beta chains sequenced from one sample in a study of blood T cell repertoires in COVID-19. The protocol was immunoSEQ multiplex PCR, while the TCRdb copy is restricted to in-frame clones and leaves out a portion. In the table there are fewer than 300,000 clones, roughly 83% of which are singletons. Input material: peripheral blood. These receptors all stem from a human donor with COVID-19, enrolled during active disease. The donor label of this sample is uncertain.

The J gene is TRBJ2-1, the V gene TRBV7-3, with 8 bases fitting TRBD2. This CDR3 comprises 16 residues. The V and J ends lost 5 bases and 2 bases, in that order; junction bases with no gene match: 8. CDR1 SGHTA and CDR2 FQGTGA come from the germline V gene. Here the CDR3 reads CASSPDLAGPYNEQFF. In DNA form, the CDR3 reads TGTGCCAGCAGCCCCGATCTAGCGGGTCCCTACAATGAGCAGTTCTTC.

The chain has TRBV5-4 and TRBJ2-3; D might be TRBD2 (6 bases). V was shortened by 2 bases and J by 4 bases, with 23 bases between the two germline ends. This CDR3 region has 18 residues. From germline, CDR1 is SGHNT and CDR2 YYREEE (reference sequence). CDR3 region: CASSFNFGFGGSSDTQYF. CDR3 sequence (DNA): TGTGCCAGCAGCTTCAACTTTGGCTTCGGGGGATCCTCAGATACGCAGTATTTT.

This chain links TRBV19 with TRBJ1-1; no definite D call. Per the germline V gene, CDR1 is LNHDA and CDR2 is SQIVND (reference sequence). Trimming stripped 5 bases from V and 6 bases from J, with 13 bases between. This CDR3 contains 13 residues. Here the CDR3 reads CASSVTSGPEAFF. Here the CDR3 DNA reads TGTGCCAGTAGTGTTACATCAGGCCCTGAAGCTTTCTTT.

CDR3 bases: TGTGCCAGCAGTTTAAGGTTTAGGGAGCGGGACTATAAATCCTACGAGCAGTACTTC. Its protein product is CASSLRFRERDYKSYEQYF. This chain connects TRBV28 to TRBJ2-7; 7 bases are a match to TRBD2. J lost 1 base, V lost 2 bases, and 17 bases had no gene match. Germline V gives CDR1 MDHEN, CDR2 SYDVKM. The CDR3 has 19 amino acids.

Points on this clone: Other DNA sequences in the same sample also yield this CDR3. The chain couples TRBV6-6 to TRBJ2-3, with 7 bases identical to TRBD2. The germline CDR1 and CDR2 sequences are MNHNY and SVGAGI (reference sequence). After removal of 2 bases from V and 3 bases from J, the junction contained 2 bases not matched to a gene. There are 14 residues in the CDR3. The CDR3 here is CASSYPSGTDTQYF. The CDR3 coding sequence is TGTGCCAGCAGTTACCCTAGCGGTACAGATACGCAGTATTTT.

The rearrangement joins TRBV7-3 to TRBJ2-1; 10 positions match TRBD1. J was trimmed by 8 bases and V by 2 bases; bases with no gene match: 15. Germline V gene sequence: CDR1 SGHTA, CDR2 FQGTGA. The CDR3 totals 18 residues. The CDR3 DNA sequence: TGTGCCAGCAGCTTAGGGCCCACCCGGGACAGGGGCTGGCATGAGCAGTTCTTC. Translating it yields CASSLGPTRDRGWHEQFF.

The V gene is TRBV5-1, the J gene TRBJ1-2; possible D gene TRBD1, 6 bases. CDR1 is SGHRS, CDR2 YFSETQ, per germline. V dropped 0 bases and J dropped 6 bases, with 12 bases sitting between them. The CDR3 spans 14 residues. The CDR3 loop reads CASSLDQTGNGYTF. The DNA of the CDR3 is TGCGCCAGCAGCTTGGACCAAACAGGGAATGGCTACACCTTC.

The V gene is TRBV2, the J gene TRBJ1-4; D is unresolved. The CDR3 spans 14 residues. CDR1 is SNHLY, CDR2 FYNNEI, per germline. V lost 2 bases and J 7 bases, leaving 11 bases between the germline ends. CDR3 coding DNA: TGTGCCAGCAGTGAAATGACTTTAGGTGAAAAACTGTTTTTT. Its protein product is CASSEMTLGEKLFF.

This chain connects TRBV7-9 to TRBJ1-2; unclear D gene. The length of the CDR3 is 15 residues. The germline V and J ends were trimmed by 1 base and 7 bases, with 16 bases remaining between them. Germline lookup yields CDR1 SEHNR and CDR2 FQNEAQ (reference sequence). The CDR3 sequence: CASSLVELQYGGYTF. The DNA for the CDR3 is TGTGCCAGCAGCTTAGTAGAACTACAATATGGTGGCTACACCTTC.

This clone was found a few times. The chain employs TRBV7-8 and TRBJ2-7; D not certain. This CDR3 region has 13 residues. The ends were cut back, 5 bases at V and 2 bases at J, with 10 bases in the middle. Germline-derived CDR1 and CDR2 are SGHVS and FQNEAQ. The CDR3 nucleotides read TGTGCCAGCAGCATGGTACTCCCCTACGAGCAGTACTTC. Its protein is CASSMVLPYEQYF.

V gene TRBV19 combines with J gene TRBJ2-5; 11 bases are a match to TRBD2. The CDR3 runs 16 residues. After removal of 10 bases from V and 5 bases from J, the junction contained 15 bases not matched to a gene. From germline, CDR1 is LNHDA and CDR2 SQIVND (reference sequence). CDR3 loop: CATKPTSGMSGETQYF. The CDR3 nucleotides are TGTGCCACCAAACCGACTAGCGGGATGTCGGGGGAGACCCAGTACTTC.

The chain's CDR3 is CASSQGLYRNPSNYGYTF. The CDR3, as DNA: TGTGCCAGCAGCCAAGGTCTATACCGAAACCCTTCTAACTATGGCTACACCTTC. V usage is TRBV14 and J usage is TRBJ1-2, with unresolved D. Germline values: CDR1 SGHDN, CDR2 FVKESK. The V gene lost 1 base and the J gene lost 0 bases, with 18 bases spanning the gap. The CDR3 is 18 residues long.

CDR3 residues: CASSLARQSEAFF. The CDR3 bases are TGTGCCAGCAGCTTAGCCCGACAGTCTGAAGCTTTCTTT. The chain employs TRBV7-2 and TRBJ1-1, with D possibly matching TRBD1 (5 bases). The germline V gene has CDR1 SGHTA and CDR2 FQGNSA. This CDR3 comprises 13 residues. V was trimmed by 0 bases and J by 6 bases, leaving 8 bases between them.

The rearrangement uses TRBV18 and TRBJ1-2, with a weak D call TRBD1 (6 bases). Trimming shortened V by 2 bases and J by 4 bases, and 8 bases separated the two germline ends. Per germline, CDR1 KGHSH and CDR2 LQKENI. The CDR3 length is 13 residues. CDR3 sequence (DNA): TGTGCCAGCTCACCAGACAGGACCTATGGCTACACCTTC. Translated, it gives CASSPDRTYGYTF.

The DNA of the CDR3 is TGTGCCAGCTCACCCATTAACACTGAAGCTTTCTTT. Translating it yields CASSPINTEAFF. V usage is TRBV18 and J usage is TRBJ1-1, with unresolved D. With 3 bases removed from V and 2 bases from J, the gap between germline ends came to 4 bases. Germline CDR1 reads KGHSH; CDR2 reads LQKENI. This CDR3 is 12 amino acids long.

The chain links TRBV10-2 to TRBJ2-2, with 8 bases identical to TRBD2. With 4 bases clipped from V and 4 bases from J, the junction kept 5 bases outside the gene matches. Germline CDR1 and CDR2: WSHSY and SAAADI. The CDR3 totals 15 residues. The CDR3 loop is CASSGTAGVTGELFF. CDR3 DNA: TGCGCCAGCAGTGGTACAGCGGGAGTCACCGGGGAGCTGTTTTTT.

This rearrangement joins TRBV10-1 to TRBJ2-7, with D possibly matching TRBD1 (5 bases). Germline V gene sequence: CDR1 WNHNN, CDR2 SYGVQD (reference sequence). V lost 10 bases and J lost 1, with 17 bases in between. The CDR3 contains 14 residues. In nucleotides, the CDR3 is TGCGCCATCCAAGGGGCTTCAGAATCCTACGAGCAGTACTTC. Its translation: CAIQGASESYEQYF.

This rearrangement joins TRBV5-1 to TRBJ1-6; D not certain. The CDR3 is made up of 15 amino acids. Germline CDR1 is SGHRS and CDR2 is YFSETQ. V lost 3 bases and J lost 7, with 14 bases in between. In DNA form, the CDR3 reads TGCGCCAGCAGCTCGGGCGGGCAGCAGAATTCACCCCTCCACTTT. This sequence encodes CASSSGGQQNSPLHF. The full variable domain, its missing parts supplied by reference TRBV5-1 and TRBJ1-6, is KAGVTQTPRYLIKTRGQQVTLSCSPISGHRSVSWYQQTPGQGLQFLFEYFSETQRNKGNFPGRFSGRQFSNSRSEMNVSTLELGDSALYLCASSSGGQQNSPLHFGNGTRLTVT.